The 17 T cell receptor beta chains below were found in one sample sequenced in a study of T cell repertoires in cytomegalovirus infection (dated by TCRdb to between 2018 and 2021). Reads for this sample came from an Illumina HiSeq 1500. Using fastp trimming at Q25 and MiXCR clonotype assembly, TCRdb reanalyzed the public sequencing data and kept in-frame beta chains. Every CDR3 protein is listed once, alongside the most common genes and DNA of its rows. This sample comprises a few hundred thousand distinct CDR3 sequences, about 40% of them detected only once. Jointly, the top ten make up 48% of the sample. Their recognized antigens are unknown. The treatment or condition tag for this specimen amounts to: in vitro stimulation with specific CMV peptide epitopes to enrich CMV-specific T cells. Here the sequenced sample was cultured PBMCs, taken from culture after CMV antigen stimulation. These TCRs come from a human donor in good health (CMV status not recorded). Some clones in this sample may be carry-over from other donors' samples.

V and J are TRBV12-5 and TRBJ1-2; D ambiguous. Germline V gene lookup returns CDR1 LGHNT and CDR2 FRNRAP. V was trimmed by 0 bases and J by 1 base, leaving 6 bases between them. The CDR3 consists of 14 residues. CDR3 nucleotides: TGTGCTAGTGGTTTGGTGACATATAACTATGGCTACACCTTC. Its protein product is CASGLVTYNYGYTF.

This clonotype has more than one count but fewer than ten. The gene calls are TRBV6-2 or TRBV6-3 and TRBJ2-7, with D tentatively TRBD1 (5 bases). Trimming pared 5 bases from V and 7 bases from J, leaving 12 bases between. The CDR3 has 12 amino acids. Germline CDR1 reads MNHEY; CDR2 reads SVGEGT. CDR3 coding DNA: TGTGCCAGCAGTGACTGGGGCAGGGAGCAGTACTTC. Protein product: CASSDWGREQYF.

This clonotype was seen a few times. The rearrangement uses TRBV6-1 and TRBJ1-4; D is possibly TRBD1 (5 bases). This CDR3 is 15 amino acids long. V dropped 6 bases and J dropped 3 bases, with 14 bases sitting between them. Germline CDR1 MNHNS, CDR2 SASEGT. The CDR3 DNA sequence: TGTGCCAGCAGCCGCTCGGGGGGGGCTAATGAAAAACTGTTTTTT. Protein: CASSRSGGANEKLFF.

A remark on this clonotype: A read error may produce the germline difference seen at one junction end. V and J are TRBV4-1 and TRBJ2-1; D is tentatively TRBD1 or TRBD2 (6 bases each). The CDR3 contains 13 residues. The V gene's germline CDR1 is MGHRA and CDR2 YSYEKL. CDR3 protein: CASSRKGGDEQFF. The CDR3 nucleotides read TGTGCCAGCAGCCGCAAGGGGGGAGATGAGCAGTTCTTC.

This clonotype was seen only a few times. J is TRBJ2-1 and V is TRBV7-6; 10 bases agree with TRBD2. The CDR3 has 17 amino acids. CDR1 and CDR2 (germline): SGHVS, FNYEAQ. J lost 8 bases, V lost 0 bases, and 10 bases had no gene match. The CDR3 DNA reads TGTGCCAGCAGCTTAGCGCTGGCGGGAAGCGGGGGGGATGAGCAGTTCTTC. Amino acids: CASSLALAGSGGDEQFF.

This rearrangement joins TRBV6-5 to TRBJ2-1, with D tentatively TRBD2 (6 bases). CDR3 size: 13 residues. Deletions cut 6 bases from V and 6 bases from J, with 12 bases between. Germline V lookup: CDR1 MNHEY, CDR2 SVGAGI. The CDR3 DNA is TGTGCCAGCAGCCCCGCGGGGATCAATGAGCAGTTCTTC. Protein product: CASSPAGINEQFF.

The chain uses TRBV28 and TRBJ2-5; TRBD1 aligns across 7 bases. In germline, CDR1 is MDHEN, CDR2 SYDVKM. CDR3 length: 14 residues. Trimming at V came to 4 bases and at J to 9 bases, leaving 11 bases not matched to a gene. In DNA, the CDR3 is TGTGCCAGCAGTTCGCCGGGACAGTCTTCATCCCAGTACTTC. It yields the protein CASSSPGQSSSQYF. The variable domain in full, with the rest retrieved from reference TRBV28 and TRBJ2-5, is DVKVTQSSRYLVKRTGEKVFLECVQDMDHENMFWYRQDPGLGLRLIYFSYDVKMKEKGDIPEGYSVSREKKERFSLILESASTNQTSMYLCASSSPGQSSSQYFGPGTRLLVL.

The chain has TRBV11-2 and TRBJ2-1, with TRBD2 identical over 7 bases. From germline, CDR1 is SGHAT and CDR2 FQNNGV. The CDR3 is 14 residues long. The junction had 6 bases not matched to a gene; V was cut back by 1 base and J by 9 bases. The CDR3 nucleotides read TGTGCCAGCAGCTTAGGCGGTAGCGGGTCTGAGCAGTTCTTC. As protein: CASSLGGSGSEQFF.

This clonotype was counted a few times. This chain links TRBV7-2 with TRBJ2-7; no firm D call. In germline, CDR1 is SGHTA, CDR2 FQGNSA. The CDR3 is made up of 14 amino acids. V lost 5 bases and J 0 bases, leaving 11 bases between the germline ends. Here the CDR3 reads CASSQNAGSYEQYF. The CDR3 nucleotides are TGTGCCAGCAGCCAAAACGCCGGCTCCTACGAGCAGTACTTC.

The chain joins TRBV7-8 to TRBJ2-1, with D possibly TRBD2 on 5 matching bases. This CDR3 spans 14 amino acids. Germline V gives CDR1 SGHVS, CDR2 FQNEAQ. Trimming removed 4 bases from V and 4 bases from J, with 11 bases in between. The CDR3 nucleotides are TGTGCCAGCAGCTCCGTCAGCGGTTACAATGAGCAGTTCTTC. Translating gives CASSSVSGYNEQFF.

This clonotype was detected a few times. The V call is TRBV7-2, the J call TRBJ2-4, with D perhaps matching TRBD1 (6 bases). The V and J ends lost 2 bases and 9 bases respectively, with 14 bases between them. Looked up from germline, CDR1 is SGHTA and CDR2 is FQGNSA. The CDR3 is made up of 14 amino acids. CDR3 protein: CASSLFEGHGIQYF. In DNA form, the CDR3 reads TGTGCCAGCAGCTTATTCGAGGGACATGGCATTCAGTACTTC.

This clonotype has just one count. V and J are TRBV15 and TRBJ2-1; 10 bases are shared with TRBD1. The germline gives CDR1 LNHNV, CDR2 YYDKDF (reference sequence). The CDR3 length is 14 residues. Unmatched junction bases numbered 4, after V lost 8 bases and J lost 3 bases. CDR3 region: CATCRDRGYNEQFF. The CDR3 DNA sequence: TGTGCCACCTGCCGGGACAGGGGCTACAATGAGCAGTTCTTC.

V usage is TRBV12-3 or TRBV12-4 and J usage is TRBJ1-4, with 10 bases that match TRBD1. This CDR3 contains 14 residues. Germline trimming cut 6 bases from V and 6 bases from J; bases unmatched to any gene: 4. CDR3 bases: TGTGCCAGCAGGAAGACAGGGGGCGATGAAAAACTGTTTTTT. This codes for CASRKTGGDEKLFF.

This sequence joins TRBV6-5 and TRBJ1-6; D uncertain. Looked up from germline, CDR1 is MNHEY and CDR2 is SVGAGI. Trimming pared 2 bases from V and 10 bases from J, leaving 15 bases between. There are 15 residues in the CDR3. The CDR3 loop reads CASSYGRSLGSPLHF. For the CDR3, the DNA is TGTGCCAGCAGTTACGGTAGGAGCCTAGGCTCACCCCTCCACTTT.

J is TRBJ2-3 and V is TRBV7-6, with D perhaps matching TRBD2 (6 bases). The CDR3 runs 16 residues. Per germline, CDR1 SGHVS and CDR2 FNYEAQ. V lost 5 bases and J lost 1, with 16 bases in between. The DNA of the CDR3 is TGTGCCAGCAGCCCTTTTCGGGTAGCGGGCACAGATACGCAGTATTTT. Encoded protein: CASSPFRVAGTDTQYF.

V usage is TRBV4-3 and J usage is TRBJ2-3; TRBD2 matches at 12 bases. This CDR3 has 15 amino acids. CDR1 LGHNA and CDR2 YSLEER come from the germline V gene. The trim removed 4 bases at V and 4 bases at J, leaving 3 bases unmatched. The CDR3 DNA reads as TGCGCCAGCAGCCCGACTAGCGGGAGTGCAGATACGCAGTATTTT. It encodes CASSPTSGSADTQYF.

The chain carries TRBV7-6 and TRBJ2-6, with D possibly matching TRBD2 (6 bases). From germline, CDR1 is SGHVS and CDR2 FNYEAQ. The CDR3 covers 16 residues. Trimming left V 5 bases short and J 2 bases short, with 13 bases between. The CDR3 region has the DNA TGTGCCAGCAGCCCCCGTGGAGGGACTGGGGCCAACGTCCTGACTTTC. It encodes CASSPRGGTGANVLTF.